This T cell receptor (beta chain) was obtained from a study of cytomegalovirus exposure and HLA in healthy donors. Study-level results: It was reportedly the case that the classifier diagnosed cytomegalovirus status with high specificity and sensitivity. Reported findings show TCR beta sequences accurately forecast HLA-A and HLA-B alleles in most subjects. Data from an earlier analysis indicated that most TCR beta V segments were productive either about 90% or about 30% of the time. Researchers had no immune exposure information except CMV serostatus available.

Of note for this clone: Its antigen is not identified.

Germline values: CDR1 ENHRY, CDR2 SYGVKD. The CDR3 contains 15 residues. Unmatched junction bases numbered 2, after V lost 4 bases and J lost 0 bases. PCR employed 60 Vbeta and 13 Jbeta primers. Assay: immunoSEQ multiplex PCR; the TCRdb copy retains only in-frame clones and omits some. The data hold 120,000 or so clones, with roughly 80% observed a single time. What was sequenced was PBMCs. This rearrangement joins TRBV10-3 to TRBJ2-2; 7 nucleotides align to TRBD1. This TCR was sampled from a young man in good health and CMV-seronegative. The CDR3: CAISAGTANTGELFF. In DNA, the CDR3 is TGTGCCATCAGTGCCGGGACAGCGAACACCGGGGAGCTGTTTTTT.